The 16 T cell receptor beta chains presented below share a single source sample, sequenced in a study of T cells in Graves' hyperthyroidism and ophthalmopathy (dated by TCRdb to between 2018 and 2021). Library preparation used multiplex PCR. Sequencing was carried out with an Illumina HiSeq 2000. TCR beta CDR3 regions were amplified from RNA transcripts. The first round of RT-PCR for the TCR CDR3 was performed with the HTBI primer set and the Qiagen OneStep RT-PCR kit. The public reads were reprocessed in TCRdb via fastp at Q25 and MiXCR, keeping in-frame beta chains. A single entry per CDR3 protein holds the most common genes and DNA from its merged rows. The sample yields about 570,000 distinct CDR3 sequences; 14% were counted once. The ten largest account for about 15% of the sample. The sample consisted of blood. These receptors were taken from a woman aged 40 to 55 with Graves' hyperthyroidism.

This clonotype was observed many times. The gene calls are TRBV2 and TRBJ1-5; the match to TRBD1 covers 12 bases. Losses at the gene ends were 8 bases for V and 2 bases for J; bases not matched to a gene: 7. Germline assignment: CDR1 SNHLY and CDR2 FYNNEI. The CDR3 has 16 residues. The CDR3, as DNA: TGTGCCAGCGGGGGGACAGGGGGCGCGGGCAATCAGCCCCAGCATTTT. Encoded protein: CASGGTGGAGNQPQHF.

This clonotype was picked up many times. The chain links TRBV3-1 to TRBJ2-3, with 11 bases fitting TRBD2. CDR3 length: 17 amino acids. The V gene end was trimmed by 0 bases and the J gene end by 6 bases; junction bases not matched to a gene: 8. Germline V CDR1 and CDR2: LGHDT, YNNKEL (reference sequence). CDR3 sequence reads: CASSQDFSSGRYDTQYF. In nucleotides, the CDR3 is TGTGCCAGCAGCCAAGATTTCTCTAGCGGGAGGTATGATACGCAGTATTTT.

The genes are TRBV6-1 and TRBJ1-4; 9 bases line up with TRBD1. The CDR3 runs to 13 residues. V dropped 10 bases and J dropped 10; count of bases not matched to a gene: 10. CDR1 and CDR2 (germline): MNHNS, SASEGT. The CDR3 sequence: CATRDREVVKLFF. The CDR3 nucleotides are TGTGCCACCAGGGACAGGGAGGTGGTAAAACTGTTTTTT.

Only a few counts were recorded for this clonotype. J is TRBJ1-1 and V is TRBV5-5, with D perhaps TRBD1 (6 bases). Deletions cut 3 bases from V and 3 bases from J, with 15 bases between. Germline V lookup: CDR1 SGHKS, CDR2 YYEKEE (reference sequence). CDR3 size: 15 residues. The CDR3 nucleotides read TGTGCCAGCAGCTCTACAGGGTGGATTGACACTGAAGCTTTCTTT. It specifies CASSSTGWIDTEAFF.

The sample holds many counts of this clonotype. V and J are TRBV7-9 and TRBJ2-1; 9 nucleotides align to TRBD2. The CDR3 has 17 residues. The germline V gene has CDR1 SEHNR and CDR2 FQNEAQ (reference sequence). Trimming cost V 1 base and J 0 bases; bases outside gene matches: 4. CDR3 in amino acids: CASSLGRAGGSYNEQFF. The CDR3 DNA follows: TGTGCCAGCAGCTTAGGGAGAGCGGGAGGCTCCTACAATGAGCAGTTCTTC.

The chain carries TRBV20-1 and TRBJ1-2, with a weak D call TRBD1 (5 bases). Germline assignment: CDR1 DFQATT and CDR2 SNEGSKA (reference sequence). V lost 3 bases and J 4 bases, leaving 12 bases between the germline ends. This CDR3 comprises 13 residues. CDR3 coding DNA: TGCAGTGCTAGGGATCAGGGTTTCTATGGCTACACCTTC. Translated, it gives CSARDQGFYGYTF.

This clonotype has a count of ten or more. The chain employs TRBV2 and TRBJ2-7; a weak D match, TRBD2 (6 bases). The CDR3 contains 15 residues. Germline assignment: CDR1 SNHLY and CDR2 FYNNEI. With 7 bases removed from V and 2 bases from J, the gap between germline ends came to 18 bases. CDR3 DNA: TGTGCCAGCACTTACGGGACTTTTGGCACCTACGAGCAGTACTTC. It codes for CASTYGTFGTYEQYF.

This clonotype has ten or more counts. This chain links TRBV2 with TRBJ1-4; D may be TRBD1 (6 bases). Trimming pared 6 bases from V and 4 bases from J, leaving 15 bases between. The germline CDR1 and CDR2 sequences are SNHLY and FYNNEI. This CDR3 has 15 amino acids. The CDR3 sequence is CASREQGVDNEKLFF. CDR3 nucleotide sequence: TGTGCCAGCAGAGAACAGGGAGTAGATAATGAAAAACTGTTTTTT.

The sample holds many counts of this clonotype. CDR3 loop: CASSQDQRSTEAFF. The CDR3 region has the DNA TGTGCCAGCAGCCAAGACCAAAGGAGCACTGAAGCTTTCTTT. The J gene is TRBJ1-1, the V gene TRBV3-1; no clear D gene. V dropped 0 bases and J dropped 4 bases, with 9 bases sitting between them. This CDR3 spans 14 amino acids. Germline CDR1 reads LGHDT; CDR2 reads YNNKEL (reference sequence).

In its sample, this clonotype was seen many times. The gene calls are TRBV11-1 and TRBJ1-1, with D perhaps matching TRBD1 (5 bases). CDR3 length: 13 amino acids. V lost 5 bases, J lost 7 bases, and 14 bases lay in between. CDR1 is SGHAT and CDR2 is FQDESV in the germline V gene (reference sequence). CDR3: CASSLSWGDEAFF. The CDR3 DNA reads TGTGCCAGCAGCCTCTCGTGGGGGGATGAAGCTTTCTTT.

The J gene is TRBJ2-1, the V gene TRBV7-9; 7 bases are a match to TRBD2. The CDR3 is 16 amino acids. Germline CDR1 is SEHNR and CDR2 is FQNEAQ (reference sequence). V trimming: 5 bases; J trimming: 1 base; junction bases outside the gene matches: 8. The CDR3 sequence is CASSDHGGRSYNEQFF. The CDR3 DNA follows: TGTGCCAGCAGCGATCACGGGGGGAGATCCTACAATGAGCAGTTCTTC.

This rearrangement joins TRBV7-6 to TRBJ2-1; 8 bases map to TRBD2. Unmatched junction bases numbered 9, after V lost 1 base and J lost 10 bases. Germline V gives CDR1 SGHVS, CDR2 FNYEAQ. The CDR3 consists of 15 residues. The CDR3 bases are TGTGCCAGCAGCTTAGTTGCGGGAGGAGAGGGGGAGCAGTTCTTC. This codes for CASSLVAGGEGEQFF. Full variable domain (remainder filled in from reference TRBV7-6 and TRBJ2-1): GAGVSQSPRYKVTKRGQDVALRCDPISGHVSLYWYRQALGQGPEFLTYFNYEAQQDKSGLPNDRFSAERPEGSISTLTIQRTEQRDSAMYRCASSLVAGGEGEQFFGPGTRLTVL.

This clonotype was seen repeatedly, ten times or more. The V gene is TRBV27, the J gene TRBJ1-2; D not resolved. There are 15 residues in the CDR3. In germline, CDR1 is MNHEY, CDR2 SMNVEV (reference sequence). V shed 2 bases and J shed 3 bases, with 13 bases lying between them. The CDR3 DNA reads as TGTGCCAGCAGTTTACTTTCGGACGGCTACTATGGCTACACCTTC. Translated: CASSLLSDGYYGYTF.

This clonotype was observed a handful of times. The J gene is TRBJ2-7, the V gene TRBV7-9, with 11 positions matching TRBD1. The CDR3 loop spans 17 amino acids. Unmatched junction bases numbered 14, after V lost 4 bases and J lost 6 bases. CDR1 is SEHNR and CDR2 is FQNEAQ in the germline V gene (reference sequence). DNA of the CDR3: TGTGCCAGCAGCTCGAACCGGGACAGGGGGTTTCTCGGCGAGCAGTACTTC. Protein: CASSSNRDRGFLGEQYF.

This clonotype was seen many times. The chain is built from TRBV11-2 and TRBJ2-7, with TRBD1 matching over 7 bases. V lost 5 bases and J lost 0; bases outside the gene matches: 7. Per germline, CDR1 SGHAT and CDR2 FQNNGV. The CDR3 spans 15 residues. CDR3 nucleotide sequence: TGTGCCAGCAGCCGAGACAGGGTGAACTCCTACGAGCAGTACTTC. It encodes CASSRDRVNSYEQYF. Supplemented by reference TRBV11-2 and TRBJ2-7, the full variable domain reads EAGVAQSPRYKIIEKRQSVAFWCNPISGHATLYWYQQILGQGPKLLIQFQNNGVVDDSQLPKDRFSAERLKGVDSTLKIQPAKLEDSAVYLCASSRDRVNSYEQYFGPGTRLTVT.

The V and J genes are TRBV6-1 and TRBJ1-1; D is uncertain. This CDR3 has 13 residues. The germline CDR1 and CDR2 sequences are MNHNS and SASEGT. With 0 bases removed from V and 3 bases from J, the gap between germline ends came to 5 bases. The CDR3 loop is CASSEAGDTEAFF. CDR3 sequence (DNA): TGTGCCAGCAGTGAAGCGGGAGACACTGAAGCTTTCTTT.